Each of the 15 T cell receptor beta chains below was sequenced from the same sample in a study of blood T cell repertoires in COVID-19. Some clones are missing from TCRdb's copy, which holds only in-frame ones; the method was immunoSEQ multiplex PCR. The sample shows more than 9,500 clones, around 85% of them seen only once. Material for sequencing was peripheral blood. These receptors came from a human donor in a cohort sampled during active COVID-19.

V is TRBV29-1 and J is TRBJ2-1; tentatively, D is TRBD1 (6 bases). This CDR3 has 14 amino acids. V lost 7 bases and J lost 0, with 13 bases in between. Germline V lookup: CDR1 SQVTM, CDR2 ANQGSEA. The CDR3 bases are TGCAGCGGAGGACAGAGAAGCTCCTACAATGAGCAGTTCTTC. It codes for CSGGQRSSYNEQFF.

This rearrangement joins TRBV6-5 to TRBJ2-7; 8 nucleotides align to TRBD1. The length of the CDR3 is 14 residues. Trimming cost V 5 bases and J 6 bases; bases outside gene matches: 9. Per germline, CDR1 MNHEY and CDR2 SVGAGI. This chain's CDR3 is CASSPRDRLVEQYF. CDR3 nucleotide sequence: TGTGCCAGCAGTCCCCGGGACAGGTTAGTCGAGCAGTACTTC.

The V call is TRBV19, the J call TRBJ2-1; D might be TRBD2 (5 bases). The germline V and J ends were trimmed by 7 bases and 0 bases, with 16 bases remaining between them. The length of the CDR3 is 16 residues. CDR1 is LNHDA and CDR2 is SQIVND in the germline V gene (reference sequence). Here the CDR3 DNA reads TGTGCCAGTAAAGGACTCGTATCGAGCTCCTACAATGAGCAGTTCTTC. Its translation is CASKGLVSSSYNEQFF. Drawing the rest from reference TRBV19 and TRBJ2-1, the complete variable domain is DGGITQSPKYLFRKEGQNVTLSCEQNLNHDAMYWYRQDPGQGLRLIYYSQIVNDFQKGDIAEGYSVSREKKESFPLTVTSAQKNPTAFYLCASKGLVSSSYNEQFFGPGTRLTVL.

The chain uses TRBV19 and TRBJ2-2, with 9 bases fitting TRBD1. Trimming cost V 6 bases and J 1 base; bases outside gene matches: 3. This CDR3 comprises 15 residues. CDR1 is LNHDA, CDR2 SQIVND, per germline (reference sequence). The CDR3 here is CASRGTGRNTGELFF. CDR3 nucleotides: TGTGCCAGTAGGGGGACAGGGAGGAACACCGGGGAGCTGTTTTTT. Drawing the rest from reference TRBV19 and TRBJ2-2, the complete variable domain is DGGITQSPKYLFRKEGQNVTLSCEQNLNHDAMYWYRQDPGQGLRLIYYSQIVNDFQKGDIAEGYSVSREKKESFPLTVTSAQKNPTAFYLCASRGTGRNTGELFFGEGSRLTVL.

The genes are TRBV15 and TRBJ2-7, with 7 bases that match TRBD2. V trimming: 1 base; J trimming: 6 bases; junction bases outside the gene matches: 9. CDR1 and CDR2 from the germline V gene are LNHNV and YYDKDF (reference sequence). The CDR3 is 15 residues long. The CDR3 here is CATSRASGDPSEQYF. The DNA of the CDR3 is TGTGCCACCAGCAGAGCCAGCGGGGACCCTAGCGAGCAGTACTTC. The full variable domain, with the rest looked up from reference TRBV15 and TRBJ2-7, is DAMVIQNPRYQVTQFGKPVTLSCSQTLNHNVMYWYQQKSSQAPKLLFHYYDKDFNNEADTPDNFQSRRPNTSFCFLDIRSPGLGDTAMYLCATSRASGDPSEQYFGPGTRLTVT.

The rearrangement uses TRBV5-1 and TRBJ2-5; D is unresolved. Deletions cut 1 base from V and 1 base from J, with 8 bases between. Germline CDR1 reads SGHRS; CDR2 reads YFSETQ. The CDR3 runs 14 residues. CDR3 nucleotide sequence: TGCGCCAGCAGCTTGTCGGGTAGCCAAGAGACCCAGTACTTC. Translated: CASSLSGSQETQYF.

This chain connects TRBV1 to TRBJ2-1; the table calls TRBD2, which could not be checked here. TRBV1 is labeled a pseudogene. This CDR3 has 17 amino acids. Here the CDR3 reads CTSRSSGKRCRSNEQFF. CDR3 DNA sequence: TGCACCAGCAGATCTAGCGGGAAACGGTGTCGTAGCAATGAGCAGTTCTTC.

The CDR3 DNA reads as TGTGCCAGCAGTGAATTGTCGGGAGGGCTCTACAATGAGCAGTTCTTC. The encoded protein is CASSELSGGLYNEQFF. The J gene is TRBJ2-1, the V gene TRBV25-1, with 8 bases fitting TRBD2. CDR3 length: 16 residues. V trimming: 1 base; J trimming: 3 bases; junction bases outside the gene matches: 5. Germline lookup yields CDR1 MGHDK and CDR2 SYGVNS. The whole variable domain, remainder taken from reference TRBV25-1 and TRBJ2-1, is EADIYQTPRYLVIGTGKKITLECSQTMGHDKMYWYQQDPGMELHLIHYSYGVNSTEKGDLSSESTVSRIRTEHFPLTLESARPSHTSQYLCASSELSGGLYNEQFFGPGTRLTVL.

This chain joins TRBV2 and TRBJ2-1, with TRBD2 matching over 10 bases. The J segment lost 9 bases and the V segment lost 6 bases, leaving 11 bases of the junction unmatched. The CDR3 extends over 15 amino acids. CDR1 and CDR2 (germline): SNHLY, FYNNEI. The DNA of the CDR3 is TGTGCCAGCAGGGTGAGCGGGGGGGCCTTTGCTGAGCAGTTCTTC. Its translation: CASRVSGGAFAEQFF.

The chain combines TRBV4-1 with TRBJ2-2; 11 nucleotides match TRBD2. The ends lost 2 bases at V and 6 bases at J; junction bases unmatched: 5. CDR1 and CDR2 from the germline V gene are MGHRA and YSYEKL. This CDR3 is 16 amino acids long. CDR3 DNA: TGCGCCAGCAGCCAATATAGCGGGAGGGCCTCCGGGGAGCTGTTTTTT. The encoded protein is CASSQYSGRASGELFF.

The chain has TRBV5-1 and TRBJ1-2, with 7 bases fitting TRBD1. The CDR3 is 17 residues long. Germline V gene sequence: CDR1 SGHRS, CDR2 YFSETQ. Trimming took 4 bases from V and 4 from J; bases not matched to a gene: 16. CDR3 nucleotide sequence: TGCGCCAGCAGCCACACGATTAATCCGACAGGGAGCTATGGCTACACCTTC. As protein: CASSHTINPTGSYGYTF.

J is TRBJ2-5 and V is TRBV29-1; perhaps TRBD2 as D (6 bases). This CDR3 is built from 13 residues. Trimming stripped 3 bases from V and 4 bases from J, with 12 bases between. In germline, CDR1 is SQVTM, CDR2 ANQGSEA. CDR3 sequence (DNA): TGCAGCGTTGATGAGGTGGGAGGAGAGACCCAGTACTTC. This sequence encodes CSVDEVGGETQYF. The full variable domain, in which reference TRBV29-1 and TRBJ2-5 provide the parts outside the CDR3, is SAVISQKPSRDICQRGTSLTIQCQVDSQVTMMFWYRQQPGQSLTLIATANQGSEATYESGFVIDKFPISRPNLTFSTLTVSNMSPEDSSIYLCSVDEVGGETQYFGPGTRLLVL.

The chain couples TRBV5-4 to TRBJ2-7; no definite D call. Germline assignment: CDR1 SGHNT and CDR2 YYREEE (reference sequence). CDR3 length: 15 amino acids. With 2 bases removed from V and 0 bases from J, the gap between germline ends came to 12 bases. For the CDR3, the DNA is TGTGCCAGCAGCTTTAAACGGTTTAGCTCCTACGAGCAGTACTTC. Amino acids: CASSFKRFSSYEQYF.

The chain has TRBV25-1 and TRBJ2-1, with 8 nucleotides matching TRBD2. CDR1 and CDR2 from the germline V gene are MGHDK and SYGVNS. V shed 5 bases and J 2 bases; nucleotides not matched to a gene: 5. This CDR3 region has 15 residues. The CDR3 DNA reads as TGTGCCAGCAGTCATCATAGCGGGGCCTACAATGAGCAGTTCTTC. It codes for CASSHHSGAYNEQFF.

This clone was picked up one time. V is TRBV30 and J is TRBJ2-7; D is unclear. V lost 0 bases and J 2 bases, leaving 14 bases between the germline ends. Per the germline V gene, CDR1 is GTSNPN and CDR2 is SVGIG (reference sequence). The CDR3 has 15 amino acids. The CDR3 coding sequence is TGTGCCTGGAGTGTATTAGGTGCAGGCCCCTACGAGCAGTACTTC. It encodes CAWSVLGAGPYEQYF.